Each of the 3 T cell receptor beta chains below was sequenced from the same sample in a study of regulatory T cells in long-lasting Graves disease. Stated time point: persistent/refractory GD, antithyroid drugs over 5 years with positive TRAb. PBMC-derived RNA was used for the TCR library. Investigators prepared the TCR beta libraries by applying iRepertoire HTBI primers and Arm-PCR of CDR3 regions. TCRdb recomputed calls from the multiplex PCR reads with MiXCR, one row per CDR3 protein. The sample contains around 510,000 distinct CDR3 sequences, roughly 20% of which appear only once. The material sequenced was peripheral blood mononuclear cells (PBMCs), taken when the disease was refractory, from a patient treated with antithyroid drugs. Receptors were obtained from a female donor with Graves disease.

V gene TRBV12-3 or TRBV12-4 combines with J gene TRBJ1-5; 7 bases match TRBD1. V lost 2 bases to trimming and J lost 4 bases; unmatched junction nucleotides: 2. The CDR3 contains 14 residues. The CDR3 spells CASSLMDRNQPQHF. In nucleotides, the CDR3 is TGTGCCAGCAGTTTAATGGACAGGAATCAGCCCCAGCATTTT.

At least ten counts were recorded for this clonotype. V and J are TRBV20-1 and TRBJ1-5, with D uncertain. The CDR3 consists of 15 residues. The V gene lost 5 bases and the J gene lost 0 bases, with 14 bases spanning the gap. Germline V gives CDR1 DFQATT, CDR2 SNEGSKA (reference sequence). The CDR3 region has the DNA TGCAGTGCTCTGGTGGTGGCTAGTAGCAATCAGCCCCAGCATTTT. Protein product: CSALVVASSNQPQHF.

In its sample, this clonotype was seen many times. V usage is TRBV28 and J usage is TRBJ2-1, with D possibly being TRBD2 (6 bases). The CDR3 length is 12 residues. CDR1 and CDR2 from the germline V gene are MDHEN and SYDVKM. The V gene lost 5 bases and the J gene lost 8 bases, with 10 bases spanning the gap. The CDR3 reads CASSAPSDEQFF. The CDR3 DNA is TGTGCCAGCAGTGCACCTAGCGATGAGCAGTTCTTC.